The 25 T cell receptor beta chains given below trace back to one sample, sequenced in a study of blood T cell repertoires in COVID-19. Generated by immunoSEQ multiplex PCR, the TCRdb table keeps only in-frame clones and is missing some. Among some 200,000 clones, 85% to 90% were seen once, and the ten largest hold 5% to 6.5%. Material: peripheral blood. All receptors derive from a man older than 75 with acute or convalescent COVID-19.

The chain has TRBV2 and TRBJ2-1; a weak D match, TRBD2 (5 bases). Between the trimmed V and J ends, which lost 2 bases and 3 bases, there was a span of 17 bases. CDR3 length: 17 amino acids. In germline, CDR1 is SNHLY, CDR2 FYNNEI. The CDR3 sequence: CASSEKRSSYFYNEQFF. The CDR3 nucleotides read TGTGCCAGCAGTGAAAAACGGTCTAGCTACTTCTACAATGAGCAGTTCTTC.

The chain has TRBV6-5 and TRBJ2-3; possibly TRBD2 for D (6 bases). CDR3 length: 13 amino acids. Germline CDR1 and CDR2: MNHEY and SVGAGI. V dropped 5 bases and J dropped 6 bases, with 12 bases sitting between them. The CDR3 DNA reads as TGTGCCAGCAGTATAGTAGGGAGGGATACGCAGTATTTT. Amino acids: CASSIVGRDTQYF.

This clone has a single count. V and J are TRBV24-1 and TRBJ2-1, with D maybe TRBD2 (5 bases). Between the trimmed V and J ends, which lost 4 bases and 0 bases, there was a span of 12 bases. The length of the CDR3 is 16 residues. CDR1 and CDR2 (germline): KGHDR, SFDVKD. CDR3 in amino acids: CATSDLDSNSYNEQFF. CDR3 nucleotides: TGTGCCACCAGTGACTTGGACTCGAACTCCTACAATGAGCAGTTCTTC.

The chain combines TRBV4-3 with TRBJ2-2, with D perhaps TRBD2 (6 bases). The germline gives CDR1 LGHNA, CDR2 YSLEER. Trimming took 1 base from V and 3 from J, leaving 12 bases between them. The CDR3 length is 16 residues. The CDR3 DNA sequence: TGCGCCAGCAGCCAAGCTAGCGCTACCTACACCGGGGAGCTGTTTTTT. Its protein is CASSQASATYTGELFF.

To note about this clone: Other DNA sequences in this sample translate to the same CDR3. The J gene is TRBJ2-1, the V gene TRBV3-1 (or the pseudogene TRBV3-2), with 10 bases lining up with TRBD1. V was pared by 1 base and J by 8 bases, with 2 bases of the junction left unmatched. The CDR3 totals 14 residues. In germline, CDR1 is LGHDT, CDR2 YNNKEL (reference sequence). The CDR3 spells CASSQGTGGDEQFF. The CDR3 DNA reads TGTGCCAGCAGCCAAGGGACAGGGGGTGATGAGCAGTTCTTC.

In DNA, the CDR3 is TGTGCCAGTAGACGGTCGGTAGCGGGGGAAGAGACCCAGTACTTC. It is translated as CASRRSVAGEETQYF. The chain uses TRBV19 and TRBJ2-5; 9 nucleotides match TRBD2. The CDR3 is 15 residues long. Germline CDR1 and CDR2: LNHDA and SQIVND (reference sequence). V was pared by 6 bases and J by 3 bases, with 8 bases of the junction left unmatched.

The V gene is TRBV18, the J gene TRBJ2-5; TRBD1 is a possible D gene (5 bases). The CDR3 has 14 residues. Trimming pared 5 bases from V and 4 bases from J, leaving 14 bases between. CDR1 and CDR2 from the germline V gene are KGHSH and LQKENI. CDR3 residues: CASSNVQGGETQYF. The CDR3 coding sequence is TGTGCCAGCTCAAATGTCCAGGGTGGAGAGACCCAGTACTTC.

CDR3 coding DNA: TGTGCCAGCAGCCCAAAAACAGGGTACGAAGATACGCAGTATTTT. As protein: CASSPKTGYEDTQYF. The rearrangement uses TRBV7-6 and TRBJ2-3; D possibly corresponds to TRBD1 (6 bases). CDR1 is SGHVS and CDR2 is FNYEAQ in the germline V gene. The CDR3 covers 15 residues. V shed 5 bases and J shed 5 bases, with 17 bases lying between them.

The V and J genes are TRBV5-5 and TRBJ2-5; D gene unclear. The CDR3 has 12 residues. Germline V gene data show CDR1 as SGHKS and CDR2 as YYEKEE (reference sequence). The V and J ends lost 4 bases and 1 base respectively, with 5 bases between them. The DNA of the CDR3 is TGTGCCAGCAGCGGGCTCCAAGAGACCCAGTACTTC. This gives the protein CASSGLQETQYF.

The chain uses TRBV6-5 and TRBJ1-6; TRBD1 matches 8 bases. CDR1 MNHEY and CDR2 SVGAGI come from the germline V gene. Germline trimming cut 10 bases from V and 0 bases from J; bases unmatched to any gene: 5. The CDR3 length is 15 residues. The CDR3 protein is CATGQGSSYNSPLHF. The CDR3 DNA reads TGTGCCACCGGACAGGGCAGCTCCTATAATTCACCCCTCCACTTT.

This chain uses TRBV5-4 with TRBJ2-3; 10 nucleotides match TRBD2. This CDR3 comprises 16 residues. Germline V gene data show CDR1 as SGHNT and CDR2 as YYREEE (reference sequence). The V and J ends lost 0 bases and 6 bases, in that order; junction bases with no gene match: 7. Here the CDR3 DNA reads TGTGCCAGCAGCTTGGTGGCTAGCGGGAGCCTCGATACGCAGTATTTT. It translates to CASSLVASGSLDTQYF.

To note about this clone: The sample holds other DNA sequences that translate to the same CDR3. This chain uses TRBV27 with TRBJ1-5, with D uncertain. Between the trimmed V and J ends, which lost 3 bases and 2 bases, there was a span of 8 bases. Looked up from germline, CDR1 is MNHEY and CDR2 is SMNVEV (reference sequence). The CDR3 is 14 residues long. This chain's CDR3 is CASSFSRGNQPQHF. DNA of the CDR3: TGTGCCAGCAGTTTCTCGAGGGGCAATCAGCCCCAGCATTTT.

The chain joins TRBV24-1 to TRBJ2-2; 11 positions agree with TRBD2. The V and J ends lost 7 bases and 5 bases, in that order; junction bases with no gene match: 2. The germline V gene has CDR1 KGHDR and CDR2 SFDVKD. This CDR3 has 14 amino acids. CDR3 in amino acids: CATRRTSGTGELFF. The CDR3 DNA reads as TGTGCCACCAGGCGGACTAGCGGGACCGGGGAGCTGTTTTTT.

The sample holds a few counts of this clone. V usage is TRBV7-9 and J usage is TRBJ1-1, with a weak D call TRBD1 (5 bases). This CDR3 spans 14 amino acids. Germline V CDR1 and CDR2: SEHNR, FQNEAQ (reference sequence). V lost 7 bases to trimming and J lost 1 base, with 13 bases between them. CDR3 DNA sequence: TGTGCCAGCATCCGGTCGGGGGAGAACACTGAAGCTTTCTTT. Translated, it gives CASIRSGENTEAFF.

DNA for the CDR3: TGTGCCAGCAGTTCTTATGATCAGCCCCAGCATTTT. Translation: CASSSYDQPQHF. This chain uses TRBV6-1 with TRBJ1-5, with D unresolved. With 5 bases removed from V and 5 bases from J, the gap between germline ends came to 7 bases. This CDR3 is 12 amino acids long. Germline V CDR1 and CDR2: MNHNS, SASEGT.

This clone has a count of ten or more. The rearrangement joins TRBV7-9 to TRBJ2-2; 7 nucleotides agree with TRBD2. The V gene end was trimmed by 10 bases and the J gene end by 5 bases; junction bases not matched to a gene: 7. The CDR3 is made up of 13 amino acids. Germline lookup yields CDR1 SEHNR and CDR2 FQNEAQ (reference sequence). The CDR3 bases are TGTGCCATCTGGGAGGGAGAAACCGGGGAGCTGTTTTTT. Residues: CAIWEGETGELFF.

The rearrangement uses TRBV19 and TRBJ1-4; possible D gene TRBD1, 5 bases. Germline CDR1 LNHDA, CDR2 SQIVND (reference sequence). V lost 2 bases and J 5 bases, leaving 9 bases between the germline ends. The length of the CDR3 is 14 residues. CDR3 residues: CASSIQGINEKLFF. Written as DNA, the CDR3 is TGTGCCAGTAGTATACAGGGTATCAATGAAAAACTGTTTTTT.

The chain employs TRBV14 and TRBJ2-2; 10 bases line up with TRBD1. The trim removed 4 bases at V and 6 bases at J, leaving 2 bases unmatched. CDR1 and CDR2 from the germline V gene are SGHDN and FVKESK. The CDR3 length is 14 residues. The CDR3 DNA sequence: TGTGCCAGCAGCCGGGGACAGGGGCCCGGGGAGCTGTTTTTT. Protein product: CASSRGQGPGELFF.

This chain uses TRBV24-1 with TRBJ2-7; possibly TRBD1 for D (6 bases). The V end lost 7 bases, the J end lost 3 bases, and 15 bases lay between the germline ends. From germline, CDR1 is KGHDR and CDR2 SFDVKD. The CDR3 is made up of 14 amino acids. The CDR3 is CATRDGQNYYEQYV. CDR3 sequence (DNA): TGTGCCACCAGGGATGGACAGAACTACTACGAGCAGTACGTC.

This chain joins TRBV6-5 and TRBJ1-1; 9 positions match TRBD1. The junction had 3 bases not matched to a gene; V was cut back by 6 bases and J by 4 bases. Germline V gene lookup returns CDR1 MNHEY and CDR2 SVGAGI. This CDR3 is built from 13 residues. The CDR3 nucleotides are TGTGCCAGCAGGGAGGGACAGGGCACTGAAGCTTTCTTT. This translates into CASREGQGTEAFF.

This clone came up a few times. This chain connects TRBV19 to TRBJ2-1, with TRBD2 matching 11 bases. Germline V gene lookup returns CDR1 LNHDA and CDR2 SQIVND (reference sequence). V was clipped by 7 bases and J by 6 bases; unmatched bases: 14. The length of the CDR3 is 17 residues. The CDR3 bases are TGTGCCAGTACCCGAGGGGGTAGCGGGAGGGCCAGCAATGAGCAGTTCTTC. Amino acid sequence: CASTRGGSGRASNEQFF.

The chain joins TRBV20-1 to TRBJ2-1, with TRBD1 as a possible D gene (5 bases). Germline CDR1 DFQATT, CDR2 SNEGSKA (reference sequence). The ends were cut back, 3 bases at V and 7 bases at J, with 7 bases in the middle. The length of the CDR3 is 11 residues. The CDR3 DNA reads as TGCAGTGCTAGTTCAGGGAATGAGCAGTTCTTC. It translates to CSASSGNEQFF.

This chain uses TRBV28 with TRBJ1-2; D perhaps matches TRBD1 (5 bases). Trimming stripped 5 bases from V and 3 bases from J, with 10 bases between. The V gene's germline CDR1 is MDHEN and CDR2 SYDVKM. The CDR3 totals 13 residues. The chain's CDR3 is CASSRQFDYGYTF. The CDR3, as DNA: TGTGCCAGCAGTCGACAGTTTGACTATGGCTACACCTTC.

The chain couples TRBV12-3 or TRBV12-4 to TRBJ2-7; D gene uncertain. The CDR3 extends over 13 amino acids. Trimming cost V 3 bases and J 6 bases, with 12 bases left between them. This CDR3 is CASSFFQTSEQYF. The CDR3 nucleotides are TGTGCCAGCAGTTTTTTTCAAACGAGCGAGCAGTACTTC.

This CDR3 reads CASSLVPYSNQPQHF. The CDR3 DNA sequence: TGTGCCAGCAGCTTAGTACCCTATAGCAATCAGCCCCAGCATTTT. V and J are TRBV7-2 and TRBJ1-5; D ambiguous. Trimming took 1 base from V and 0 from J, leaving 7 bases between them. This CDR3 contains 15 residues. From germline, CDR1 is SGHTA and CDR2 FQGNSA.